This passage covers 21 T cell receptor beta chains from one sample sequenced in a study of human T cells and chemical hapten exposure. MiXCR, applied by TCRdb to the RACE reads, yields one record per CDR3 protein. The table lists around 57,000 distinct CDR3 sequences, approximately 11% of them singletons, with under 2% in the top ten. Noted time point: patch test 1, 2 weeks after DPC sensitization. Documented treatment: therapeutic diphenylcyclopropenone sensitization with weekly scalp DPC. Total RNA was extracted from unfractionated whole blood. Sequencing was performed on whole blood, taken in connection with sensitization to the hapten diphenylcyclopropenone (DPC). The origin of the receptors is a middle-aged woman with alopecia areata. Some clones in this sample may be carry-over from other donors' samples.

This chain connects TRBV6-2 or TRBV6-3 to TRBJ1-5; no clear D. The CDR3 has 15 residues. Germline assignment: CDR1 MNHEY and CDR2 SVGEGT. Trimming stripped 10 bases from V and 0 bases from J, with 16 bases between. The CDR3 sequence: CATSVWQSSNQPQHF. Written as DNA, the CDR3 is TGTGCCACCTCCGTATGGCAGTCTAGCAATCAGCCCCAGCATTTT.

This clonotype was seen more than once but under ten times. The chain has TRBV28 and TRBJ1-3; no clear D. The CDR3 is 12 residues long. Deletions cut 2 bases from V and 10 bases from J, with 9 bases between. The germline gives CDR1 MDHEN, CDR2 SYDVKM. CDR3 in amino acids: CASSLVAGTIYF. Written as DNA, the CDR3 is TGTGCCAGCAGTTTAGTGGCGGGAACCATATATTTT. Combining the CDR3 with reference TRBV28 and TRBJ1-3 gives the whole variable domain DVKVTQSSRYLVKRTGEKVFLECVQDMDHENMFWYRQDPGLGLRLIYFSYDVKMKEKGDIPEGYSVSREKKERFSLILESASTNQTSMYLCASSLVAGTIYFGEGSWLTVV.

The genes are TRBV6-5 and TRBJ2-6, with D perhaps matching TRBD2 (6 bases). This CDR3 region has 15 residues. V gave up 2 bases and J gave up 1 base, with 6 bases separating them. From germline, CDR1 is MNHEY and CDR2 SVGAGI. CDR3 protein: CASSYGGSGANVLTF. In nucleotides, the CDR3 is TGTGCCAGCAGTTACGGAGGGTCTGGGGCCAACGTCCTGACTTTC.

The CDR3: CASSIDSTAGYSNQPQHF. In DNA, the CDR3 is TGTGCCAGTAGTATAGACTCGACAGCCGGCTATAGCAATCAGCCCCAGCATTTT. V usage is TRBV19 and J usage is TRBJ1-5, with TRBD1 as a possible D gene (5 bases). The CDR3 consists of 18 residues. The germline gives CDR1 LNHDA, CDR2 SQIVND (reference sequence). The germline V and J ends were trimmed by 0 bases and 0 bases, with 15 bases remaining between them.

This clonotype was counted ten times or more. The rearrangement joins TRBV19 to TRBJ2-5; 12 nucleotides align to TRBD2. CDR3 length: 15 residues. The V segment lost 4 bases and the J segment 5 bases; nucleotides outside the gene matches: 5. Germline values: CDR1 LNHDA, CDR2 SQIVND (reference sequence). CDR3 nucleotide sequence: TGTGCCAGTAGTAACTGGACTAGCGGGAAGGAGACCCAGTACTTC. This codes for CASSNWTSGKETQYF.

The V gene is TRBV28, the J gene TRBJ2-3; maybe TRBD2 (6 bases). The CDR3 covers 15 residues. The germline gives CDR1 MDHEN, CDR2 SYDVKM. Between the trimmed V and J ends, which lost 5 bases and 4 bases, there was a span of 16 bases. The CDR3 region has the DNA TGTGCCAGCAGTCTGACTAGTGGGGCGCCAGATACGCAGTATTTT. Protein product: CASSLTSGAPDTQYF.

The sample holds many counts of this clonotype. The chain carries TRBV5-5 and TRBJ1-5; a weak D match, TRBD1 (6 bases). CDR1 and CDR2 from the germline V gene are SGHKS and YYEKEE (reference sequence). This CDR3 has 15 residues. V was clipped by 2 bases and J by 0 bases, with 9 bases between them. The CDR3 region is CASSLTGISNQPQHF. The CDR3, as DNA: TGTGCCAGCAGCTTAACAGGGATTAGCAATCAGCCCCAGCATTTT.

This clonotype was counted many times. The gene calls are TRBV28 and TRBJ1-6, with D perhaps TRBD1 (5 bases). The CDR3 totals 13 residues. V was clipped by 6 bases and J by 6 bases, with 9 bases between them. Germline loops: CDR1 MDHEN, CDR2 SYDVKM. CDR3 nucleotides: TGTGCCAGCAGGACAGTTTTTAATTCACCCCTCCACTTT. It translates to CASRTVFNSPLHF.

The chain has TRBV2 and TRBJ1-2; D is uncertain. Per the germline V gene, CDR1 is SNHLY and CDR2 is FYNNEI. The CDR3 consists of 11 residues. V lost 0 bases and J 8 bases, leaving 4 bases between the germline ends. CDR3 loop: CASSEARGYTF. DNA for the CDR3: TGTGCCAGCAGTGAAGCGCGGGGCTACACCTTC.

This clonotype was found many times. V and J are TRBV7-2 and TRBJ2-1; D gene ambiguous. This CDR3 is built from 12 residues. Germline CDR1 and CDR2: SGHTA and FQGNSA. Trimming stripped 5 bases from V and 13 bases from J, with 15 bases between. CDR3 loop: CASSPTTRIQFF. CDR3 sequence (DNA): TGTGCCAGCAGCCCGACCACCCGTATTCAGTTCTTC. Variable domain in full (rest from reference TRBV7-2 and TRBJ2-1): GAGVSQSPSNKVTEKGKDVELRCDPISGHTALYWYRQSLGQGLEFLIYFQGNSAPDKSGLPSDRFSAERTGGSVSTLTIQRTQQEDSAVYLCASSPTTRIQFFGPGTRLTVL.

V and J are TRBV12-5 and TRBJ1-1; D gene ambiguous. Germline assignment: CDR1 LGHNT and CDR2 FRNRAP. This CDR3 has 15 residues. The V gene lost 4 bases and the J gene lost 10 bases, with 22 bases spanning the gap. Written as DNA, the CDR3 is TGTGCTAGTGGTTACCCCCCAGAAACCTCGGAGGGAGCTTTCTTT. Translated: CASGYPPETSEGAFF. The variable domain in full, completed from reference TRBV12-5 and TRBJ1-1, reads DARVTQTPRHKVTEMGQEVTMRCQPILGHNTVFWYRQTMMQGLELLAYFRNRAPLDDSGMPKDRFSAEMPDATLATLKIQPSEPRDSAVYFCASGYPPETSEGAFFGQGTRLTVV.

This clonotype has ten or more counts. The rearrangement links TRBV2 to TRBJ2-5; 11 bases match TRBD2. Germline CDR1 is SNHLY and CDR2 is FYNNEI. The J segment lost 5 bases and the V segment lost 3 bases, leaving 5 bases of the junction unmatched. CDR3 length: 15 residues. This CDR3 reads CASSEGTSGLETQYF. In DNA, the CDR3 is TGTGCCAGCAGTGAGGGGACTAGCGGCCTCGAGACCCAGTACTTC.

The chain carries TRBV2 and TRBJ2-1; TRBD2 is a possible D gene (6 bases). V was pared by 3 bases and J by 2 bases, with 11 bases between. The CDR3 runs 15 residues. The germline V gene encodes CDR1 SNHLY and CDR2 FYNNEI. The CDR3 sequence: CASSDGGAPYNEQFF. The DNA of the CDR3 is TGTGCCAGCAGTGATGGCGGGGCCCCCTACAATGAGCAGTTCTTC.

This clonotype has only a few counts. J is TRBJ2-2 and V is TRBV29-1; D is possibly TRBD1 (5 bases). There are 14 residues in the CDR3. V gave up 5 bases and J gave up 0 bases, with 10 bases separating them. The germline CDR1 and CDR2 sequences are SQVTM and ANQGSEA. In nucleotides, the CDR3 is TGCAGCGTTAAGTCCAGGGCGAACACCGGGGAGCTGTTTTTT. Translation: CSVKSRANTGELFF.

This chain uses TRBV7-9 with TRBJ1-2, with 7 bases that match TRBD1. V lost 10 bases to trimming and J lost 0 bases; unmatched junction nucleotides: 5. This CDR3 spans 13 amino acids. Germline values: CDR1 SEHNR, CDR2 FQNEAQ (reference sequence). The CDR3 loop reads CATGDSSNYGYTF. DNA for the CDR3: TGTGCCACCGGGGACAGCTCTAACTATGGCTACACCTTC.

The chain employs TRBV7-2 and TRBJ1-1; D unresolved. CDR3 size: 13 residues. V lost 2 bases, J lost 0 bases, and 4 bases lay in between. Germline CDR1 is SGHTA and CDR2 is FQGNSA. The CDR3, as DNA: TGTGCCAGCAGCTTAAGTATGAACACTGAAGCTTTCTTT. It is translated as CASSLSMNTEAFF.

The chain uses TRBV7-2 and TRBJ2-5, with 8 bases matching TRBD2. Trimming at V came to 5 bases and at J to 5 bases, leaving 7 bases not matched to a gene. Germline V gives CDR1 SGHTA, CDR2 FQGNSA. The CDR3 is 14 amino acids. CDR3 protein: CASSRETSEETQYF. The CDR3 DNA is TGTGCCAGCAGCCGCGAGACTAGCGAGGAGACCCAGTACTTC.

This clonotype was observed a few times. V is TRBV20-1 and J is TRBJ2-2, with TRBD2 identical over 9 bases. Per germline, CDR1 DFQATT and CDR2 SNEGSKA (reference sequence). V was pared by 0 bases and J by 7 bases, with 6 bases of the junction left unmatched. The CDR3 is 15 residues long. The CDR3 is CSARDPSGRIGELFF. Written as DNA, the CDR3 is TGCAGTGCTAGAGATCCCAGCGGGAGGATCGGGGAGCTGTTTTTT.

The rearrangement joins TRBV20-1 to TRBJ2-7; 9 bases line up with TRBD1. The V segment lost 6 bases and the J segment 4 bases; nucleotides outside the gene matches: 13. Germline lookup yields CDR1 DFQATT and CDR2 SNEGSKA (reference sequence). The length of the CDR3 is 15 residues. Here the CDR3 DNA reads TGCAGTGCAACAAGGTGGGACAGGGATGAGTACGAGCAGTACTTC. It encodes CSATRWDRDEYEQYF.

V is TRBV29-1 and J is TRBJ2-2; no definite D call. V was shortened by 3 bases and J by 0 bases, with 8 bases between the two germline ends. Germline CDR1 reads SQVTM; CDR2 reads ANQGSEA. The CDR3 sequence is 14 residues long. CDR3 sequence reads: CSVDSSSNTGELFF. In nucleotides, the CDR3 is TGCAGCGTTGACAGCAGCTCGAACACCGGGGAGCTGTTTTTT.

V gene TRBV10-2 combines with J gene TRBJ1-1; no firm D call. Looked up from germline, CDR1 is WSHSY and CDR2 is SAAADI. The CDR3 consists of 12 residues. Trimming left V 8 bases short and J 3 bases short, with 10 bases between. Here the CDR3 reads CASGRLDTEAFF. CDR3 nucleotide sequence: TGCGCCAGCGGCAGGTTGGACACTGAAGCTTTCTTT.